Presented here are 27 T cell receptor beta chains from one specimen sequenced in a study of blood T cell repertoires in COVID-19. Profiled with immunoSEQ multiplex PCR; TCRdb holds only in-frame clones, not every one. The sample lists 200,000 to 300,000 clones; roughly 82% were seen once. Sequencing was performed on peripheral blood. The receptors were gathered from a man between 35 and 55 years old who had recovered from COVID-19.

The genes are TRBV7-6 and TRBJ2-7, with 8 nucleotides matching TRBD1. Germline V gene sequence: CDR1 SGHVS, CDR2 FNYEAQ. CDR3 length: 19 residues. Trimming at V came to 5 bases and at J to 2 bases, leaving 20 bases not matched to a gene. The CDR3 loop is CASSGPADPRGPITYEQYF. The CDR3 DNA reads TGTGCCAGCAGCGGACCAGCGGATCCCAGGGGGCCGATAACCTACGAGCAGTACTTC.

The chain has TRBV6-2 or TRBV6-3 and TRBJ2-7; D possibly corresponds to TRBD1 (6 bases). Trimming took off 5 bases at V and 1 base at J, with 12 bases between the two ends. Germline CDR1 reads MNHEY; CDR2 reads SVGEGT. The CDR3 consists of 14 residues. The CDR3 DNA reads TGTGCCAGCAGTCCCGGGACATGGTCCTACGAGCAGTACTTC. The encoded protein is CASSPGTWSYEQYF.

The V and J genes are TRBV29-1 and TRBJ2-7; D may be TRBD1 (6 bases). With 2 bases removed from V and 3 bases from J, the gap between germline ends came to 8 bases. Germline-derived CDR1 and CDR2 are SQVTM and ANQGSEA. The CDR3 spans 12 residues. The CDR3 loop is CSVEKGDYEQYF. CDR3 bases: TGCAGCGTTGAAAAGGGGGACTACGAGCAGTACTTC.

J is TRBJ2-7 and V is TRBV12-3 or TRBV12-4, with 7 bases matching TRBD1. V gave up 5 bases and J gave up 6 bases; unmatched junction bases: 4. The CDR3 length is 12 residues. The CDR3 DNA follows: TGTGCCAGCAGTCGCGACAGGGTCGAGCAGTACTTC. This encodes CASSRDRVEQYF.

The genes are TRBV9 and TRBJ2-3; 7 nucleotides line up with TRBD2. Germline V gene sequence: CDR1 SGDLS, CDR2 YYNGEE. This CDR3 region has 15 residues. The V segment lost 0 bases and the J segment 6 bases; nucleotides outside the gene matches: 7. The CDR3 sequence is CASSVESGRVDTQYF. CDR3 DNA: TGTGCCAGCAGCGTAGAATCAGGGAGGGTGGATACGCAGTATTTT.

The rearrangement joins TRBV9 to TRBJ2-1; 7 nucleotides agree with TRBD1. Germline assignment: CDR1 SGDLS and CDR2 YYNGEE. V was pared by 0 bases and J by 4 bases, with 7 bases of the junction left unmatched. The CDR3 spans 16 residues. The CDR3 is CASSVVGQGQYNEQFF. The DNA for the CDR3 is TGTGCCAGCAGCGTAGTGGGGCAGGGACAGTACAATGAGCAGTTCTTC. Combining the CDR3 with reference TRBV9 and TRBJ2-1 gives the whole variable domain DSGVTQTPKHLITATGQRVTLRCSPRSGDLSVYWYQQSLDQGLQFLIQYYNGEERAKGNILERFSAQQFPDLHSELNLSSLELGDSALYFCASSVVGQGQYNEQFFGPGTRLTVL.

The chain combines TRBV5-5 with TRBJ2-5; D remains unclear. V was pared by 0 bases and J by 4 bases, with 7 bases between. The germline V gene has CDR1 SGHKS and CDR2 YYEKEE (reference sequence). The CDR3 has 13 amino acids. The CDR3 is CASSLGAGETQYF. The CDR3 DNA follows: TGTGCCAGCAGCTTGGGAGCTGGAGAGACCCAGTACTTC.

The CDR3 DNA reads TGTGCCAGCAGTTCCCCACCTGACGGGGAAGCTTTCTTT. Its protein product is CASSSPPDGEAFF. The rearrangement joins TRBV6-6 to TRBJ1-1; D is uncertain. Germline values: CDR1 MNHNY, CDR2 SVGAGI (reference sequence). Trimming removed 4 bases at V and 8 bases at J, with 14 bases between. CDR3 length equals 13 residues.

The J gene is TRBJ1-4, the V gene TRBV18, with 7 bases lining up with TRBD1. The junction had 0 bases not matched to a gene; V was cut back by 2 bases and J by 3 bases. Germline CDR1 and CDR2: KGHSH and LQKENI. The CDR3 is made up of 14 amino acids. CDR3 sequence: CASSPGTANEKLFF. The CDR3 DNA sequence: TGTGCCAGCTCACCAGGGACAGCTAATGAAAAACTGTTTTTT.

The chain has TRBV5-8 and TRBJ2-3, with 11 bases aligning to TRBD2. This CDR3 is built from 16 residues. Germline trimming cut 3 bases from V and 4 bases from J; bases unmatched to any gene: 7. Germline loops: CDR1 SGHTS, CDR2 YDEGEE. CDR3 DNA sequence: TGTGCCAGCAGCTCAACTAGCGGGAGCGCTTCAGATACGCAGTATTTT. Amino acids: CASSSTSGSASDTQYF.

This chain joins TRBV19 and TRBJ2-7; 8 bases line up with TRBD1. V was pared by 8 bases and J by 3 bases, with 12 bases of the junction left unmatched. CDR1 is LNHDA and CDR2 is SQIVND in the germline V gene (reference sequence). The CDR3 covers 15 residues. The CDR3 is CASGNDRGSFYEQYF. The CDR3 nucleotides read TGTGCCAGTGGCAACGACAGGGGCTCTTTCTACGAGCAGTACTTC.

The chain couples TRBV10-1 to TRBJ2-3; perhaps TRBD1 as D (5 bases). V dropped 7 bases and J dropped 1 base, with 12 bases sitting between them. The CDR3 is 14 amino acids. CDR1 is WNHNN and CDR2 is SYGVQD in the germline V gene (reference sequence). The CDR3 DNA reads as TGCGCCAGCACTTTAGCAGGGCGCACAGATACGCAGTATTTT. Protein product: CASTLAGRTDTQYF.

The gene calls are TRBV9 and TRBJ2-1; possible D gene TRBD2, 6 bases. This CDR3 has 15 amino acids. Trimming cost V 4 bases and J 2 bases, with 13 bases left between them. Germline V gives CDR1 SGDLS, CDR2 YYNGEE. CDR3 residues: CASSRISGPYNEQFF. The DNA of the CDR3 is TGTGCCAGCAGCCGAATTAGCGGACCCTACAATGAGCAGTTCTTC.

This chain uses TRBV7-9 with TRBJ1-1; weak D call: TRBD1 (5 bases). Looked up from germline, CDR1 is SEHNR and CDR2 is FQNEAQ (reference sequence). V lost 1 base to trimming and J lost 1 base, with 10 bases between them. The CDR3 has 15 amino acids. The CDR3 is CASSLGAGTNTEAFF. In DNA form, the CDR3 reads TGTGCCAGCAGCTTAGGTGCGGGGACGAACACTGAAGCTTTCTTT.

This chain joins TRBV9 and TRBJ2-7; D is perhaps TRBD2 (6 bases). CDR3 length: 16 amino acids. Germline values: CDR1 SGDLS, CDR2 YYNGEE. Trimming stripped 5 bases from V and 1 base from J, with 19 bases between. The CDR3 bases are TGTGCCAGCAGTCCCCGAAACGGGGGAGTTTCCTACGAGCAGTACTTC. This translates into CASSPRNGGVSYEQYF.

DNA of the CDR3: TGTGCCAGCAGATGGAACAGGGATGAAAAACTGTTTTTT. As protein: CASRWNRDEKLFF. The chain combines TRBV27 with TRBJ1-4; weak D call: TRBD1 (6 bases). V was pared by 6 bases and J by 6 bases, with 11 bases between. The germline V gene has CDR1 MNHEY and CDR2 SMNVEV (reference sequence). The CDR3 runs 13 residues. Full variable domain (remainder filled in from reference TRBV27 and TRBJ1-4): EAQVTQNPRYLITVTGKKLTVTCSQNMNHEYMSWYRQDPGLGLRQIYYSMNVEVTDKGDVPEGYKVSRKEKRNFPLILESPSPNQTSLYFCASRWNRDEKLFFGSGTQLSVL.

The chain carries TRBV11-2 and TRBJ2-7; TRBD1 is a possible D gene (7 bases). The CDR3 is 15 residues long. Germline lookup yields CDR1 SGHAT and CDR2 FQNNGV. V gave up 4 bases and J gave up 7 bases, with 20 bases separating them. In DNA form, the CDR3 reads TGTGCCAGCAGCTGGGGACAGCGAGGACGGGGGGAGCAGTACTTC. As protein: CASSWGQRGRGEQYF.

The CDR3: CASSLLSGVWGEQFF. In DNA form, the CDR3 reads TGTGCCAGCAGCTTACTGTCGGGGGTTTGGGGGGAGCAGTTCTTC. J is TRBJ2-1 and V is TRBV7-2, with TRBD2 as a possible D gene (6 bases). CDR3 length: 15 residues. The V gene's germline CDR1 is SGHTA and CDR2 FQGNSA. The V gene lost 2 bases and the J gene lost 10 bases, with 18 bases spanning the gap.

CDR3 sequence (DNA): TGTGCCAGCAGCCCGAATTGGGGGGGGGCAGATTCACCCCTCCACTTT. It translates to CASSPNWGGADSPLHF. This chain links TRBV2 with TRBJ1-6; TRBD1 might be the D (6 bases). The CDR3 has 16 amino acids. V gave up 6 bases and J gave up 8 bases, with 20 bases separating them. CDR1 is SNHLY and CDR2 is FYNNEI in the germline V gene. Looking up the rest from reference TRBV2 and TRBJ1-6 gives the full variable domain: EPEVTQTPSHQVTQMGQEVILRCVPISNHLYFYWYRQILGQKVEFLVSFYNNEISEKSEIFDDQFSVERPDGSNFTLKIRSTKLEDSAMYFCASSPNWGGADSPLHFGNGTRLTVT.

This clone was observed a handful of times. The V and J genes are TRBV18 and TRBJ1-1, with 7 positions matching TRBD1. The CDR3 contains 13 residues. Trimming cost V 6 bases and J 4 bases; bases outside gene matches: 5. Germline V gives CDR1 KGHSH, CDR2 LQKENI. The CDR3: CASSDRVGTEAFF. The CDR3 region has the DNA TGTGCCAGCTCCGACAGGGTCGGCACTGAAGCTTTCTTT.

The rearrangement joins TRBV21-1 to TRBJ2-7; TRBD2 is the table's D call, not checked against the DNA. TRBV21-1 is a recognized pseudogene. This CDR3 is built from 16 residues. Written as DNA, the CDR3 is TGTGCCAGCAGCAAAGAACGGGACTGGAACTCCTACGAGCAGTACTTC. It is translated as CASSKERDWNSYEQYF.

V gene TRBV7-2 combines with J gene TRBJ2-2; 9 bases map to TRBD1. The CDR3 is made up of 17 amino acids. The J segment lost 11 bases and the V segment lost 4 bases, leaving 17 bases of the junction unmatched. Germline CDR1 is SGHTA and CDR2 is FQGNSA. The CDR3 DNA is TGTGCCAGCAGCTACCCCCCCTTAAAGACAGGGGGAAGTGAGCTGTTTTTT. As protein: CASSYPPLKTGGSELFF.

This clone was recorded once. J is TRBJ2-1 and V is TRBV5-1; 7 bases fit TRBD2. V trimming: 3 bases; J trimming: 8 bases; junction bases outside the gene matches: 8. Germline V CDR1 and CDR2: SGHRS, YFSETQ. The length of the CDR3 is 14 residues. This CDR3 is CASSSAGPLDEQFF. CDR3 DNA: TGCGCCAGCAGCTCAGCGGGGCCGTTAGATGAGCAGTTCTTC.

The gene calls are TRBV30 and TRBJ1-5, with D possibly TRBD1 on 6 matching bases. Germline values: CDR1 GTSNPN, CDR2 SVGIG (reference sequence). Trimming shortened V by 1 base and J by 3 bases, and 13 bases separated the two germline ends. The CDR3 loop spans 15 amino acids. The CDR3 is CAWSETGGLNQPQHF. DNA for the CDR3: TGTGCCTGGAGTGAGACGGGGGGCCTCAATCAGCCCCAGCATTTT.

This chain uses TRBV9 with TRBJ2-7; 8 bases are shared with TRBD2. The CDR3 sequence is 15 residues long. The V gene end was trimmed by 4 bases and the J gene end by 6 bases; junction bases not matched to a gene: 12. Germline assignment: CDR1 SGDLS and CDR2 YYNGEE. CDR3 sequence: CASSPPGTRFGEQYF. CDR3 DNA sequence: TGTGCCAGCAGCCCCCCCGGGACTAGGTTTGGCGAGCAGTACTTC.

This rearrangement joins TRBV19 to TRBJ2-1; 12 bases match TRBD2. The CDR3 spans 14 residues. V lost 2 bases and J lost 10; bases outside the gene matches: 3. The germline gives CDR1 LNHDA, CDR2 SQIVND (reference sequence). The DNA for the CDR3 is TGTGCCAGTAGTATAAGCACTAGCGGGAGGGAGCAGTTCTTC. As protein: CASSISTSGREQFF.

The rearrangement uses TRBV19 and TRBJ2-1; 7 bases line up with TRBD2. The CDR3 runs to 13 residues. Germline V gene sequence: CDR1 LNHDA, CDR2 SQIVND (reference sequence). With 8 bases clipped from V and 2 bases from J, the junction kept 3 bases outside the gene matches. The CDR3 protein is CASSTSPYNEQFF. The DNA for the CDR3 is TGTGCCAGTTCGACTAGCCCCTACAATGAGCAGTTCTTC. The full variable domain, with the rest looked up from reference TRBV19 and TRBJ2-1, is DGGITQSPKYLFRKEGQNVTLSCEQNLNHDAMYWYRQDPGQGLRLIYYSQIVNDFQKGDIAEGYSVSREKKESFPLTVTSAQKNPTAFYLCASSTSPYNEQFFGPGTRLTVL.